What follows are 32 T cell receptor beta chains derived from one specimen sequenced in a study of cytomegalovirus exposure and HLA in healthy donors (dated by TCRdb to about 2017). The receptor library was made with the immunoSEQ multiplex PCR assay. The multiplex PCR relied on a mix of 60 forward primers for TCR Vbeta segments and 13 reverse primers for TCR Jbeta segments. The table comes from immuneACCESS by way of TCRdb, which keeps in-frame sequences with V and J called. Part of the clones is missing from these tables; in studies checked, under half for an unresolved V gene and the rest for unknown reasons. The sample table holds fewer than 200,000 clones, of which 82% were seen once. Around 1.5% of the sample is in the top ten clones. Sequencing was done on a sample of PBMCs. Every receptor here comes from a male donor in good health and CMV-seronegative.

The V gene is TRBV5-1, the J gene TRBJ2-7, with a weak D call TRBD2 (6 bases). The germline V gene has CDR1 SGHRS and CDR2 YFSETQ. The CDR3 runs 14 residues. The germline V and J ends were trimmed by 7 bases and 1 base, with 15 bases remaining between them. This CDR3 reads CASHRDFLSYEQYF. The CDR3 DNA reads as TGCGCCAGCCACCGGGACTTTCTATCCTACGAGCAGTACTTC. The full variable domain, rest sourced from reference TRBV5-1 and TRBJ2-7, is KAGVTQTPRYLIKTRGQQVTLSCSPISGHRSVSWYQQTPGQGLQFLFEYFSETQRNKGNFPGRFSGRQFSNSRSEMNVSTLELGDSALYLCASHRDFLSYEQYFGPGTRLTVT.

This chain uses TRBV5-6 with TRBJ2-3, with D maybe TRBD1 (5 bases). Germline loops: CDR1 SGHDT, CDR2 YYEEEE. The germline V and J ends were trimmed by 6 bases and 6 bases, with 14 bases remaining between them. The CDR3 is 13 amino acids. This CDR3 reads CASKGWGSDTQYF. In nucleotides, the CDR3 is TGTGCCAGCAAGGGGTGGGGTTCTGATACGCAGTATTTT.

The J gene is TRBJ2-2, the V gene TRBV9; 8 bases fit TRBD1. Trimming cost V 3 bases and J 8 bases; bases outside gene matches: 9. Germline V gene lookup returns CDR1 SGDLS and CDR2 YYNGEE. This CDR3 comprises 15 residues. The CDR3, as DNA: TGTGCCAGCAGCGCAAGGACAGGGCTGGGAGGGGAGCTGTTTTTT. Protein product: CASSARTGLGGELFF. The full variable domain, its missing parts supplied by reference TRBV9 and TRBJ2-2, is DSGVTQTPKHLITATGQRVTLRCSPRSGDLSVYWYQQSLDQGLQFLIQYYNGEERAKGNILERFSAQQFPDLHSELNLSSLELGDSALYFCASSARTGLGGELFFGEGSRLTVL.

The CDR3 protein is CASSPSRQGPGGEAFF. The CDR3 DNA reads as TGTGCCAGCTCACCATCACGTCAGGGGCCGGGGGGTGAAGCTTTCTTT. The J gene is TRBJ1-1, the V gene TRBV18; D may be TRBD1 (6 bases). CDR3 size: 16 residues. Germline CDR1 KGHSH, CDR2 LQKENI. Trimming pared 2 bases from V and 7 bases from J, leaving 20 bases between.

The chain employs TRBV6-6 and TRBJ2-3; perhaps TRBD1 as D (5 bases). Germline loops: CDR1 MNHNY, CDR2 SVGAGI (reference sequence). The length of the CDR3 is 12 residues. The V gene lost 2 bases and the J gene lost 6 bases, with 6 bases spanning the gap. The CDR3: CASSYRGDTQYF. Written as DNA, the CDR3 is TGTGCCAGCAGTTACAGGGGTGATACGCAGTATTTT.

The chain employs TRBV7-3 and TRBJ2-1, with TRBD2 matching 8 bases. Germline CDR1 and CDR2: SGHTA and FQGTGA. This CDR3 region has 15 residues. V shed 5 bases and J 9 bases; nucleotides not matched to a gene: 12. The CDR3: CASSGDSGRVSEQFF. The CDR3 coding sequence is TGTGCCAGCAGCGGGGACTCCGGGAGGGTCAGTGAGCAGTTCTTC.

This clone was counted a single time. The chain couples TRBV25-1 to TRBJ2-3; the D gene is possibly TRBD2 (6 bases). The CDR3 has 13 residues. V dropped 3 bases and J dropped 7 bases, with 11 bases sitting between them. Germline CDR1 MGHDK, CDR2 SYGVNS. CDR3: CASSDSRGHTQYF. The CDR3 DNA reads TGTGCCAGCAGTGACTCGCGGGGTCATACGCAGTATTTT.

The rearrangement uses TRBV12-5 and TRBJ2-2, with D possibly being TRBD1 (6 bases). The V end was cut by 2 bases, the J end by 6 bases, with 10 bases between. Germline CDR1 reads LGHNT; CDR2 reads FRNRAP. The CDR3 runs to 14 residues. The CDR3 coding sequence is TGTGCTAGTGGTTTGTCCACAGGGTCCGGGGAGCTGTTTTTT. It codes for CASGLSTGSGELFF.

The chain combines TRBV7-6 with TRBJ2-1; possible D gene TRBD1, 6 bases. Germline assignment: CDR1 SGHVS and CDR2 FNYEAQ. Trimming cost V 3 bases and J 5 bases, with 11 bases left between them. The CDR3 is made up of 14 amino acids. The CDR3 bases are TGTGCCAGCAGCTTTCTGAGGGGGAACAATGAGCAGTTCTTC. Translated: CASSFLRGNNEQFF.

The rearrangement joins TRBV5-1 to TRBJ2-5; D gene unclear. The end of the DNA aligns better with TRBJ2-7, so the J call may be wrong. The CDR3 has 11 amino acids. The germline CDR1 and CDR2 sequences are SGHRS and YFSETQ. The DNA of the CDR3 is TGCGCCAGCAGTTCGGACTACGAGCAGTACTTC. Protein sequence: CASSSDYEQYF.

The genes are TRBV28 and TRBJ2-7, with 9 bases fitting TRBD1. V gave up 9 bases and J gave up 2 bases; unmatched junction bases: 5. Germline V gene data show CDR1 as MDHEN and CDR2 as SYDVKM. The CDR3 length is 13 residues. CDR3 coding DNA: TGTGCCAGTGGCGGGACAGGGACCTACGAGCAGTACTTC. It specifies CASGGTGTYEQYF. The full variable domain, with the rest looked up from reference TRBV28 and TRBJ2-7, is DVKVTQSSRYLVKRTGEKVFLECVQDMDHENMFWYRQDPGLGLRLIYFSYDVKMKEKGDIPEGYSVSREKKERFSLILESASTNQTSMYLCASGGTGTYEQYFGPGTRLTVT.

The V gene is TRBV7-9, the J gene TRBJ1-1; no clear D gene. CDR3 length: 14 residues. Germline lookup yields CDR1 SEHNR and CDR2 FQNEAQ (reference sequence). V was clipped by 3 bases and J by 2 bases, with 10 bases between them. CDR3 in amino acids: CASSLGRSNTEAFF. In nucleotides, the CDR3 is TGTGCCAGCAGCTTGGGGAGATCAAACACTGAAGCTTTCTTT.

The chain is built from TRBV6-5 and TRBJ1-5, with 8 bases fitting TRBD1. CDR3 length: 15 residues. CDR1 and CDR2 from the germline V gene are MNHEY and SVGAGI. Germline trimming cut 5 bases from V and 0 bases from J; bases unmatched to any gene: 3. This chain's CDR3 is CASSPDRVSNQPQHF. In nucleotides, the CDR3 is TGTGCCAGCAGTCCGGACAGGGTTAGCAATCAGCCCCAGCATTTT.

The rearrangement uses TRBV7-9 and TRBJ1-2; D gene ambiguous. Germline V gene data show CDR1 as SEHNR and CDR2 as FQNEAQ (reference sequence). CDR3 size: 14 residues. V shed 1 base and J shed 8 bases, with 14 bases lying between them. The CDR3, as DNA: TGTGCCAGCAGCTTAGTTGGGGAGGTGGAGGGCTACACCTTC. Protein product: CASSLVGEVEGYTF.

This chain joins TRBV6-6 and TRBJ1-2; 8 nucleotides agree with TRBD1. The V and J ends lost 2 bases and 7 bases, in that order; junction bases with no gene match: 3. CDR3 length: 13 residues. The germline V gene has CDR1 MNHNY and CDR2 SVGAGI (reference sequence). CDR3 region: CASSYRTGSGYTF. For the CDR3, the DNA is TGTGCCAGCAGTTACAGGACAGGGAGTGGCTACACCTTC.

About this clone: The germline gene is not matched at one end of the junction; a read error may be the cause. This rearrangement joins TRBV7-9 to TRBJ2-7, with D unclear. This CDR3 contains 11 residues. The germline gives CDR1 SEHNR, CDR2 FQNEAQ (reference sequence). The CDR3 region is CSSSHELWQYF. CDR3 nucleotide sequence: TGTTCCAGCAGCCATGAGCTGTGGCAGTACTTC.

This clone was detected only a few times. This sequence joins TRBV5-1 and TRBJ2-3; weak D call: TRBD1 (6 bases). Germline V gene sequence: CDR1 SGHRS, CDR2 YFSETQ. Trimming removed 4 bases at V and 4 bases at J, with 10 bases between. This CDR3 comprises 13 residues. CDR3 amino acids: CASSTTGSDTQYF. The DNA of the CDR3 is TGCGCCAGCAGCACCACAGGGTCAGATACGCAGTATTTT.

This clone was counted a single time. The CDR3 coding sequence is TGTGCCAGCAGTGTTTTCGGACAGGGAAATAATTCACCCCTCCACTTT. Residues: CASSVFGQGNNSPLHF. The V call is TRBV6-1, the J call TRBJ1-6, with 8 bases matching TRBD1. Germline V lookup: CDR1 MNHNS, CDR2 SASEGT. J lost 5 bases, V lost 4 bases, and 7 bases had no gene match. The CDR3 runs 16 residues.

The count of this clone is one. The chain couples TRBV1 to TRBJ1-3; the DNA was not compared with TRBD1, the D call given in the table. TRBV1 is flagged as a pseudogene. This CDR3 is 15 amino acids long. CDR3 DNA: TGCACCAGCAGGCTATGGGACAGGCGTGAAAACACCATATATTTT. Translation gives CTSRLWDRRENTIYF.

CDR3 DNA: TGTGCCAGCTTTCCTCTAGACAGCTATAATGAAAAACTGTTTTTT. Its protein product is CASFPLDSYNEKLFF. The chain links TRBV27 to TRBJ1-4, with TRBD1 as a possible D gene (5 bases). V dropped 8 bases and J dropped 4 bases, with 17 bases sitting between them. Germline V CDR1 and CDR2: MNHEY, SMNVEV (reference sequence). This CDR3 comprises 15 residues.

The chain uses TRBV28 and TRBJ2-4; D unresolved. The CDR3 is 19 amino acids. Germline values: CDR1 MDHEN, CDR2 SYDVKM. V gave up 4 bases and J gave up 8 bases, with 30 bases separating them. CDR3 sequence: CASSSYWPQQFSARDIQYF. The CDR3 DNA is TGTGCCAGCAGTTCTTATTGGCCTCAGCAGTTCAGTGCTCGGGACATTCAGTACTTC.

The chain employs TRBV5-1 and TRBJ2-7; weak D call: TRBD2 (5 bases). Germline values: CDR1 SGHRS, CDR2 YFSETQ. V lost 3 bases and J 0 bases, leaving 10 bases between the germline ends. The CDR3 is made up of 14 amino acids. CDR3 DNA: TGCGCCAGCAGCTCGGACTGGGTCTCCTACGAGCAGTACTTC. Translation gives CASSSDWVSYEQYF.

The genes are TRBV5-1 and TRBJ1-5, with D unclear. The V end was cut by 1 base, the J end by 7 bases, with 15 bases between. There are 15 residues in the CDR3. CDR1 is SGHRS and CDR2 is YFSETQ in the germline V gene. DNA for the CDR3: TGCGCCAGCAGCTTGAGGAGCGGACCTCACCAGCCCCAGCATTTT. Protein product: CASSLRSGPHQPQHF.

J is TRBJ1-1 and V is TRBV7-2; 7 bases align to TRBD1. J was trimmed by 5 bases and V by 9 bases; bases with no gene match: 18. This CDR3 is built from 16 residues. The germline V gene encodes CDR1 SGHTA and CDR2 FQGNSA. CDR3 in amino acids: CARSPSKTGLFTEAFF. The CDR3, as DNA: TGTGCCAGAAGCCCCTCTAAGACAGGGCTCTTTACTGAAGCTTTCTTT.

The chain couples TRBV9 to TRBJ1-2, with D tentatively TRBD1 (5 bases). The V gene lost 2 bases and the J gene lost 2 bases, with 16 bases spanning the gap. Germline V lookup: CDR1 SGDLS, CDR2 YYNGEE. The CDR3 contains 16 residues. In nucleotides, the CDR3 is TGTGCCAGCAGCGTCTTCGGAGGGGCGGGAAACTATGGCTACACCTTC. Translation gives CASSVFGGAGNYGYTF.

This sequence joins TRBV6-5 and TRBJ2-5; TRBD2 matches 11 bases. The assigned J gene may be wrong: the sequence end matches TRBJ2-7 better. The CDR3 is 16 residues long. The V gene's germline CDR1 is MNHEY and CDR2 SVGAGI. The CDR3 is CASSYGQGLADYEQYF. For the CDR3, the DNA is TGTGCCAGCAGTTACGGCCAGGGACTAGCGGATTACGAGCAGTACTTC.

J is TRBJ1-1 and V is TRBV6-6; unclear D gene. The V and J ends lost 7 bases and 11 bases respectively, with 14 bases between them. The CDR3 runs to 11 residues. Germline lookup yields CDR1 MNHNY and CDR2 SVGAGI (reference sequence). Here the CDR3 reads CASTAPGSAFF. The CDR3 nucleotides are TGTGCCAGCACTGCACCGGGGAGTGCTTTCTTT.

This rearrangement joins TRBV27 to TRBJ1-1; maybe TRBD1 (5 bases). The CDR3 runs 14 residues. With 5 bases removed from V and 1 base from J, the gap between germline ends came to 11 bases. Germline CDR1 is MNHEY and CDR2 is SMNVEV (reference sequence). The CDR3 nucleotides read TGTGCCAGCAGTCGATGGGGGGAGAACACTGAAGCTTTCTTT. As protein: CASSRWGENTEAFF.

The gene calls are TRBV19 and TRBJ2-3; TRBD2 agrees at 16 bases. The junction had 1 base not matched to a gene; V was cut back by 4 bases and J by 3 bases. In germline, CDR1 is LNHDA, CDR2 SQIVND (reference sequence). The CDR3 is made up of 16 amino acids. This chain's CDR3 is CASSRGLAGGTDTQYF. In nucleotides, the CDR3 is TGTGCCAGTAGTAGGGGACTAGCGGGGGGGACAGATACGCAGTATTTT.

The DNA of the CDR3 is TGCGCCAGCAGCCCGGGACTGCAGGTGGATGAGCAGTTCTTC. Its translation: CASSPGLQVDEQFF. J is TRBJ2-1 and V is TRBV5-1, with D possibly TRBD2 on 6 matching bases. This CDR3 has 14 residues. Germline V gives CDR1 SGHRS, CDR2 YFSETQ. V lost 4 bases and J lost 8, with 16 bases in between.

The CDR3 reads CASRKTGGVETQYF. The CDR3 DNA reads TGTGCCAGTAGGAAGACAGGGGGCGTGGAGACCCAGTACTTC. The genes are TRBV19 and TRBJ2-5, with 10 bases aligning to TRBD1. From germline, CDR1 is LNHDA and CDR2 SQIVND (reference sequence). The CDR3 is made up of 14 amino acids. With V trimmed by 6 bases and J by 5 bases, 6 bases remained unmatched. The variable domain in full, with the rest retrieved from reference TRBV19 and TRBJ2-5, is DGGITQSPKYLFRKEGQNVTLSCEQNLNHDAMYWYRQDPGQGLRLIYYSQIVNDFQKGDIAEGYSVSREKKESFPLTVTSAQKNPTAFYLCASRKTGGVETQYFGPGTRLLVL.

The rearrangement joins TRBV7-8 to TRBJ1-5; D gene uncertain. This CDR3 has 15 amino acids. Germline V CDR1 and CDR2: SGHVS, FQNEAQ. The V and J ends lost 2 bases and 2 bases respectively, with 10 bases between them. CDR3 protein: CASSLSGAGNQPQHF. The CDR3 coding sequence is TGTGCCAGCAGCTTATCGGGAGCCGGCAATCAGCCCCAGCATTTT.